This is a list of T cell receptor beta chains from one sample in a study of cytomegalovirus exposure and HLA in healthy donors. Method: immunoSEQ multiplex PCR; TCRdb's copy keeps in-frame clones and lacks some. In all, the sample yields roughly 76,000 clones. The sequenced sample was PBMCs. The receptors were sampled from a female donor in good health and CMV-seropositive. Both conserved end residues are part of each CDR3.

>12|TRBV4-1
CASSRGPGKAFF
>16|TRBV4-1
CASSQGAYPSTDTQYF
>15|TRBV19
CASTLRDASADTQYF
>18|TRBV14
CASSSFVRGTMGTGELFF
>15|TRBV4-3
CASSQDLGGAYEQYF
>14|TRBV5-4
CASSLDSAYNEQFF
>16|TRBV18
CASSPGTGATNEKLFF
>17|TRBV14
CASSHTGLAEADNEQFF
>15|TRBV28
CASSGWAGSQETQYF
>15|TRBV29-1
CSVESKGAGSYEQYF
>16|TRBV7-9
CASSTSRVESYNEQFF
>17|TRBV6-1
CASSESPGGGAEDTQYF
>14|TRBV6-5
CASSGQGVNTEAFF
>13|TRBV9
CASSVPGTTEAFF
>15|TRBV6-5
CASSYSTGSGNTIYF
>15|TRBV4-3
CASSRIIAGGDEQFF
>13|TRBV27
CASSFYRAYEQYF
>12|TRBV19
CASSMGATEAFF
>14|TRBV5-1
CASSSGQEDTEAFF
>16|TRBV7-6
CASSLDGGQIVNTQYF
>12|TRBV19
CASSMIGGEDFF
>15|TRBV5-1
CASSSGTSGGAAQFF
>13|TRBV28
CASSRQANQPQHF
>13|TRBV29-1
CSVEGQQNTEAFF
>16|TRBV5-4
CASSMGLAGVTYEQYF
>16|TRBV4-2
CASSHTSGGGQETQYF
>19|TRBV28
CASSPGGLGGDPGLYGYTF
>17|TRBV11-2
CASSRIDAGYSADEQFF
>15|TRBV28
CASSSLGQGDLGYTF
>11|TRBV28
CASSLSYGYTF
>13|TRBV5-5
CASSYLGTDTQYF
>15|TRBV5-5
CASSLVQGANYGYTF
>15|TRBV5-1
CASSLDVGGHYGYTF